This TCR beta chain was captured by sequencing in a study of human T cells and chemical hapten exposure. As to time point: patch test 3, about 24 weeks after DPC sensitization. The treatment was: therapeutic diphenylcyclopropenone sensitization with weekly scalp DPC. The drawing of blood occurred before each patch test was applied. A few counts support this clonotype. V lost 6 bases, J lost 0 bases, and 3 bases stayed unmatched. The CDR3 consists of 13 residues. Germline V gene lookup returns CDR1 SQVTM and CDR2 ANQGSEA. TCRdb used MiXCR to reprocess the RACE reads, holding one entry per CDR3 protein. The table shows 100,000 to 150,000 distinct CDR3 sequences, with 10% to 12% occurring only once.

Specimen: whole blood, collected in connection with sensitization to the hapten diphenylcyclopropenone (DPC). The origin of this receptor is a woman aged 50 to 60 with alopecia areata. Some clones in this sample may be carry-over from other donors' samples. The chain joins TRBV29-1 to TRBJ1-1, with 8 positions matching TRBD1. CDR3 coding DNA: TGCAGCGTATTGGGACAGGTGAACACTGAAGCTTTCTTT. Encoded protein: CSVLGQVNTEAFF.